This entry concerns a single TCR beta chain. The data stem from a study of cytomegalovirus exposure and HLA in healthy donors. Primers for the PCR totalled 60 Vbeta and 13 Jbeta. Sequenced by immunoSEQ multiplex PCR; TCRdb stores in-frame clones only, minus some. The sample has about 150,000 clones; about three quarters are singletons. CDR3 length equals 13 residues. The V and J ends lost 10 bases and 4 bases, in that order; junction bases with no gene match: 7. This TCR derives from a woman in her 40s in good health and CMV-seronegative. Material for sequencing was PBMCs. The chain combines TRBV23-1 with TRBJ2-5, with 9 bases that match TRBD2. TRBV23-1 is recorded as an ORF, its role being uncertain. CDR3 sequence: CATFKAGGETQYF. The CDR3 DNA reads TGCGCCACTTTTAAAGCGGGAGGAGAGACCCAGTACTTC.